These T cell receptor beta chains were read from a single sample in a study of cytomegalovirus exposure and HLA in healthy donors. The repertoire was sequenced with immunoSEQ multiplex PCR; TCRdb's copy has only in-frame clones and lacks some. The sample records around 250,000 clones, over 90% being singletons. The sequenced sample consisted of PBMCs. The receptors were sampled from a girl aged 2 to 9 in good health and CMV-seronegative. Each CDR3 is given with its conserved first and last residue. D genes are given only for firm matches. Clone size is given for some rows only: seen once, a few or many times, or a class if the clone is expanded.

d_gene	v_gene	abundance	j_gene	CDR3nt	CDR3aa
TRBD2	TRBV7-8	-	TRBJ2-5	TGTGCCAGCAGCTTAGAACTAGCGGGGGGCTTAAAGACCCAGTACTTC	CASSLELAGGLKTQYF
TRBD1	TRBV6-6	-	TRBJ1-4	TGTGCCAGCAGACCAACAGGGGGAAAAAATGAAAAACTGTTTTTT	CASRPTGGKNEKLFF
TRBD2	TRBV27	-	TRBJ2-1	TGTGCCAGCACGGCTAGCGGGTACAATGAGCAGTTCTTC	CASTASGYNEQFF
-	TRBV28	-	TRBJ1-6	TGTGCCAGCAGTTCTCCCGGACAGAGGTCACCCCTCCACTTT	CASSSPGQRSPLHF
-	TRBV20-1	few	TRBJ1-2	TGCAGTGCTATCAATACTGCGGGCTACACCTTC	CSAINTAGYTF
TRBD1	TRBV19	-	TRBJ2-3	TGTGCCAGTAGCATACAGGGGGCAGGCACAGATACGCAGTATTTT	CASSIQGAGTDTQYF
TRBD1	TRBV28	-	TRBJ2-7	TGTGCCAGCAGTAACACAGGGGTAGGGGAGCAGTACTTC	CASSNTGVGEQYF
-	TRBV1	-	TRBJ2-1	TGCACCAGCAGCCAAGGGTCTTTGGGTAGCGGCAGGACCTACAATGAGCAGTTCTTC	CTSSQGSLGSGRTYNEQFF
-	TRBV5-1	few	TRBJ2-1	TGCGCCAGCAGCTTTGCCGGACTTGAGCAGTTCTTC	CASSFAGLEQFF
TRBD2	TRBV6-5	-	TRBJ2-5	TGTGCCAGCAGTAGAATAGCGGGAGGATTAGAGACCCAGTACTTC	CASSRIAGGLETQYF
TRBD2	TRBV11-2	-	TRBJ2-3	TGTGCCAGCAGCCCGAGACTAGCTGCCTTGGTAGATACGCAGTATTTT	CASSPRLAALVDTQYF
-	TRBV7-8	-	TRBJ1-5	TGTGCCAGCAGCCAGTCGACTGATGGTAATCAGCCCCAGCATTTT	CASSQSTDGNQPQHF
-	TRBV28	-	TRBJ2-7	TGTGCCAGCACCCCAGGGGGGGAGCAGTACTTC	CASTPGGEQYF
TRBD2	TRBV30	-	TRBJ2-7	TGTGCCTGGAAGGGCGGGGGTCCCTACGAGCAGTACTTC	CAWKGGGPYEQYF
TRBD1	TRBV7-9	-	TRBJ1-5	TGTGCCAGCAGCAGACAGGGGGCAGGCAATCAGCCCCAGCATTTT	CASSRQGAGNQPQHF
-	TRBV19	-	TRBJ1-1	TGTGCCAGTAGGATCGGGAACACTGAAGCTTTCTTT	CASRIGNTEAFF
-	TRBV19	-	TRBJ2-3	TGTGCCAGTAGTACAATAGTGGGCAGGGGCGGATTCGGACTGACAGATACGCAGTATTTT	CASSTIVGRGGFGLTDTQYF
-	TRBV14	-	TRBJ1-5	TGTGCCAGCAGCCTCGGACTGGATCAGCCCCAGCATTTT	CASSLGLDQPQHF
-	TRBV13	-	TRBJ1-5	TGTGCCAGCAGCTTAGGACAGGGCAAGCCTCAGCCCCAGCATTTT	CASSLGQGKPQPQHF
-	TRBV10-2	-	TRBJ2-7	TGCGCCAGCAGTCTAGAACGTTACGAGCAGTACTTC	CASSLERYEQYF
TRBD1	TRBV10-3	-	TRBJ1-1	TGTGCCATCAGTGAGGGGACAGGGCAAAACACTGAAGCTTTCTTT	CAISEGTGQNTEAFF
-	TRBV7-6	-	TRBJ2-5	TGTGCCAGCAGCTTGGACAAATGGGAGACCCAGTACTTC	CASSLDKWETQYF